The entry that follows covers one T cell receptor beta chain sequence. This entry belongs to a study of blood T cell repertoires in COVID-19. The authors' processing: Reference gene primers were amplified, and this amplification served to estimate nucleated cell counts. TCRdb keeps only in-frame clones here, not all; method: immunoSEQ multiplex PCR. V, J and clone size are those of that table, while D and trimming were read from the DNA. The sample contains about 140,000 clones, 80% to 85% of which appear only once. The ends were cut back, 4 bases at V and 2 bases at J, with 16 bases in the middle. The CDR3 contains 16 residues. The germline CDR1 and CDR2 sequences are MNHEY and SMNVEV (reference sequence).

Specimen: peripheral blood. The chain couples TRBV27 to TRBJ2-3; perhaps TRBD1 as D (6 bases). This receptor was identified in a human donor in a cohort sampled during active COVID-19. CDR3 DNA sequence: TGTGCCAGCAGTTCCCCGACAGGACTTTACACAGATACGCAGTATTTT. Translated: CASSSPTGLYTDTQYF.